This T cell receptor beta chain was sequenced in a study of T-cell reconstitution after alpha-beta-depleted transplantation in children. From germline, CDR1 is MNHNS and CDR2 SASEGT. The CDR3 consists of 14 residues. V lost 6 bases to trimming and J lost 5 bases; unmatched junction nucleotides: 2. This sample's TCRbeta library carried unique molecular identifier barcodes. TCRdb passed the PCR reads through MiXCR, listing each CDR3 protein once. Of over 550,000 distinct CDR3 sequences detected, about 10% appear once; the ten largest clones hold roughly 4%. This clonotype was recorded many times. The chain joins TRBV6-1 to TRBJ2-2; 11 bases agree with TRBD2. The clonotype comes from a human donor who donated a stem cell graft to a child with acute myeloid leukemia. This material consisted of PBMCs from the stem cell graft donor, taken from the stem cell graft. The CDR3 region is CASRLAGVTGELFF. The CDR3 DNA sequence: TGTGCCAGCAGACTAGCGGGAGTGACCGGGGAGCTGTTTTTT.